Each of the 26 T cell receptor beta chains below was sequenced from the same sample in a study of T cells after posttransplantation cyclophosphamide. The data were produced by immunoSEQ multiplex PCR, yet TCRdb's version contains in-frame clones alone and is incomplete. The sample comprises about 9,800 clones, roughly 90% of which are singletons, and under 5% rests with the top ten. Control samples came 1 year after myeloablative marrow transplants with methotrexate plus calcineurin inhibitor. The input for sequencing was PBMCs, taken roughly 67 weeks after allogeneic stem cell transplant with calcineurin inhibitor and methotrexate. Receptor source: a male patient between 45 and 60 years old who received an allogeneic stem cell transplant from an unrelated donor, was CMV-positive, and had chronic GVHD only. Some of the T cells may derive from the graft donor.

The chain joins TRBV6-5 to TRBJ2-3; 11 positions agree with TRBD2. This CDR3 is 14 amino acids long. In germline, CDR1 is MNHEY, CDR2 SVGAGI. The V gene end was trimmed by 4 bases and the J gene end by 9 bases; junction bases not matched to a gene: 6. Here the CDR3 reads CASSSVAGGLTQYF. In DNA, the CDR3 is TGTGCCAGCAGTTCGGTAGCGGGGGGGCTCACGCAGTATTTT.

The chain carries TRBV28 and TRBJ2-5, with a weak D call TRBD1 (5 bases). Trimming took 2 bases from V and 4 from J, leaving 20 bases between them. Germline CDR1 is MDHEN and CDR2 is SYDVKM. The CDR3 has 17 residues. CDR3 amino acids: CASSLLKSRGWSETQYF. CDR3 in DNA: TGTGCCAGCAGTTTACTAAAGTCTAGGGGATGGTCAGAGACCCAGTACTTC.

This chain links TRBV11-2 with TRBJ2-1, with TRBD2 matching 9 bases. V was pared by 7 bases and J by 7 bases, with 14 bases of the junction left unmatched. The CDR3 is 16 amino acids. Per the germline V gene, CDR1 is SGHAT and CDR2 is FQNNGV. This CDR3 reads CASNLLPRSGRNEQFF. For the CDR3, the DNA is TGTGCCAGCAACCTCCTCCCCCGGAGCGGGAGGAATGAGCAGTTCTTC.

The rearrangement links TRBV11-2 to TRBJ2-7, with 10 bases aligning to TRBD1. CDR1 is SGHAT, CDR2 FQNNGV, per germline. The CDR3 spans 14 residues. The ends lost 2 bases at V and 5 bases at J; junction bases unmatched: 3. The CDR3 region is CASSLRDRGHEQYF. The DNA for the CDR3 is TGTGCCAGCAGCTTAAGGGACAGGGGCCACGAGCAGTACTTC.

CDR3 sequence reads: CASSEMGGGEKLFF. In nucleotides, the CDR3 is TGCGCCAGCAGTGAGATGGGGGGGGGCGAAAAACTGTTTTTT. The chain combines TRBV10-2 with TRBJ1-4, with D possibly being TRBD1 (6 bases). CDR3 length: 14 residues. V lost 2 bases and J 8 bases, leaving 12 bases between the germline ends. Germline V gene data show CDR1 as WSHSY and CDR2 as SAAADI.

The J gene is TRBJ2-7, the V gene TRBV6-8; D uncertain. The CDR3 totals 15 residues. The V gene lost 7 bases and the J gene lost 0 bases, with 16 bases spanning the gap. Germline lookup yields CDR1 MNHGY and CDR2 SAAAGT. CDR3 residues: CASTDRIRSSYEQYF. The DNA for the CDR3 is TGTGCCAGCACAGATAGGATTCGGAGCTCCTACGAGCAGTACTTC.

The chain couples TRBV6-4 to TRBJ2-5, with D tentatively TRBD2 (6 bases). CDR3 length: 17 residues. V was shortened by 0 bases and J by 2 bases, with 16 bases between the two germline ends. Per the germline V gene, CDR1 is MRHNA and CDR2 is SNTAGT. The chain's CDR3 is CASSDSMPSSAQETQYF. The CDR3 nucleotides read TGTGCCAGCAGTGACTCGATGCCGTCTAGCGCTCAAGAGACCCAGTACTTC.

J is TRBJ2-7 and V is TRBV5-1; TRBD1 might be the D (6 bases). The germline V and J ends were trimmed by 4 bases and 6 bases, with 14 bases remaining between them. The CDR3 length is 13 residues. CDR1 SGHRS and CDR2 YFSETQ come from the germline V gene. The CDR3 region has the DNA TGCGCCAGCAGCCCGCGCCAAGGGGGCGAGCAGTACTTC. Protein product: CASSPRQGGEQYF. Using reference TRBV5-1 and TRBJ2-7 for the parts outside the CDR3, the full variable domain is KAGVTQTPRYLIKTRGQQVTLSCSPISGHRSVSWYQQTPGQGLQFLFEYFSETQRNKGNFPGRFSGRQFSNSRSEMNVSTLELGDSALYLCASSPRQGGEQYFGPGTRLTVT.

The chain combines TRBV18 with TRBJ2-1; 7 bases fit TRBD2. The CDR3 length is 15 residues. Per the germline V gene, CDR1 is KGHSH and CDR2 is LQKENI. With V trimmed by 2 bases and J by 1 base, 2 bases remained unmatched. The CDR3: CASSPSSGSYNEQFF. The CDR3 DNA is TGTGCCAGCTCACCATCTAGCGGTTCCTACAATGAGCAGTTCTTC.

Concerning this clone itself: The identical CDR3 is also encoded by other nucleotide sequences in the sample. The CDR3 bases are TGCAGCGCTTGGGGGGGGACAGGGGGATTAGAGACCCAGTACTTC. Protein sequence: CSAWGGTGGLETQYF. The chain links TRBV29-1 to TRBJ2-5; 11 positions match TRBD1. V was pared by 7 bases and J by 4 bases, with 11 bases of the junction left unmatched. Per the germline V gene, CDR1 is SQVTM and CDR2 is ANQGSEA. This CDR3 spans 15 amino acids.

The chain recombines TRBV28 with TRBJ2-5, with TRBD1 as a possible D gene (5 bases). The CDR3 is 16 amino acids. Trimming stripped 6 bases from V and 1 base from J, with 18 bases between. Germline V gene data show CDR1 as MDHEN and CDR2 as SYDVKM. The CDR3 here is CASSPRGSRFQETQYF. CDR3 in DNA: TGTGCCAGCAGCCCAAGGGGCAGTCGTTTCCAAGAGACCCAGTACTTC.

V usage is TRBV5-6 and J usage is TRBJ1-1; D might be TRBD1 (5 bases). This CDR3 is built from 16 residues. Germline V lookup: CDR1 SGHDT, CDR2 YYEEEE. V was cut by 0 bases and J by 1 base, with 13 bases left in between. CDR3: CASSLDRLNPNTEAFF. In nucleotides, the CDR3 is TGTGCCAGCAGCTTGGACAGGTTGAACCCGAACACTGAAGCTTTCTTT. Full variable domain (rest looked up from reference TRBV5-6 and TRBJ1-1): DAGVTQSPTHLIKTRGQQVTLRCSPKSGHDTVSWYQQALGQGPQFIFQYYEEEERQRGNFPDRFSGHQFPNYSSELNVNALLLGDSALYLCASSLDRLNPNTEAFFGQGTRLTVV.

V gene TRBV4-3 combines with J gene TRBJ2-7, with D tentatively TRBD2 (6 bases). Germline V gene sequence: CDR1 LGHNA, CDR2 YSLEER. The V gene lost 0 bases and the J gene lost 3 bases, with 9 bases spanning the gap. CDR3 length: 14 amino acids. The CDR3 region has the DNA TGCGCCAGCAGCCAAGATCACGGGAGCTACGAGCAGTACTTC. Translated, it gives CASSQDHGSYEQYF.

The CDR3 DNA sequence: TGTGCCAGCAGCCCACGGCTACAGGGATCGGCCCACGAGCAGTACTTC. Translated, it gives CASSPRLQGSAHEQYF. This sequence joins TRBV11-3 and TRBJ2-7, with D possibly being TRBD1 (6 bases). V was shortened by 5 bases and J by 5 bases, with 22 bases between the two germline ends. This CDR3 spans 16 amino acids. In germline, CDR1 is SGHNT, CDR2 YENEEA.

The gene calls are TRBV4-3 and TRBJ2-1; D not resolved. V was clipped by 0 bases and J by 6 bases, with 12 bases between them. This CDR3 contains 15 residues. Germline assignment: CDR1 LGHNA and CDR2 YSLEER. Here the CDR3 DNA reads TGCGCCAGCAGCCAAGATCGGTCGTTGGTCAATGAGCAGTTCTTC. Amino acids: CASSQDRSLVNEQFF.

CDR3 region: CATSREGHLSEQYF. CDR3 DNA: TGTGCCACCAGCAGAGAAGGACACCTCTCCGAGCAGTACTTC. The chain links TRBV15 to TRBJ2-7; D may be TRBD1 (5 bases). This CDR3 is built from 14 residues. Trimming removed 0 bases from V and 6 bases from J, with 12 bases in between. Germline-derived CDR1 and CDR2 are LNHNV and YYDKDF (reference sequence).

V and J are TRBV6-5 and TRBJ1-1; maybe TRBD1 (5 bases). CDR3 length: 12 residues. Germline loops: CDR1 MNHEY, CDR2 SVGAGI. V lost 5 bases to trimming and J lost 7 bases, with 11 bases between them. Here the CDR3 reads CASSRRQSEAFF. The CDR3 nucleotides read TGTGCCAGCAGTCGTCGACAGAGTGAAGCTTTCTTT.

The chain couples TRBV7-3 to TRBJ1-2; TRBD1 might be the D (5 bases). Germline CDR1 and CDR2: SGHTA and FQGTGA. V was trimmed by 0 bases and J by 2 bases, leaving 13 bases between them. The CDR3 extends over 16 amino acids. The CDR3 sequence: CASSLTSPGSNYGYTF. The CDR3 DNA sequence: TGTGCCAGCAGCTTAACCTCTCCAGGGTCGAACTATGGCTACACCTTC.

The V and J genes are TRBV7-9 and TRBJ2-3; TRBD2 aligns across 10 bases. Germline CDR1 and CDR2: SEHNR and FQNEAQ (reference sequence). The J segment lost 0 bases and the V segment lost 4 bases, leaving 4 bases of the junction unmatched. This CDR3 is built from 16 residues. The CDR3 reads CASSSPTSGSTDTQYF. DNA of the CDR3: TGTGCCAGCAGCTCCCCGACTAGCGGGAGCACAGATACGCAGTATTTT. Full variable domain (remainder filled in from reference TRBV7-9 and TRBJ2-3): DTGVSQNPRHKITKRGQNVTFRCDPISEHNRLYWYRQTLGQGPEFLTYFQNEAQLEKSRLLSDRFSAERPKGSFSTLEIQRTEQGDSAMYLCASSSPTSGSTDTQYFGPGTRLTVL.

The gene calls are TRBV29-1 and TRBJ2-7, with TRBD1 matching over 10 bases. With 0 bases clipped from V and 4 bases from J, the junction kept 3 bases outside the gene matches. Germline lookup yields CDR1 SQVTM and CDR2 ANQGSEA. The CDR3 spans 14 residues. CDR3 in DNA: TGCAGCGTTGAAGAGGACAGGGGGATGTACGAGCAGTACTTC. This gives the protein CSVEEDRGMYEQYF.

The chain has TRBV2 and TRBJ1-3; maybe TRBD1 (5 bases). Germline values: CDR1 SNHLY, CDR2 FYNNEI. This CDR3 contains 16 residues. V shed 2 bases and J shed 1 base, with 12 bases lying between them. DNA of the CDR3: TGTGCCAGCAGTGAAAGTTCTAGGGGATCTGGAAACACCATATATTTT. This encodes CASSESSRGSGNTIYF.

This chain uses TRBV7-2 with TRBJ2-1, with TRBD2 matching 7 bases. CDR3 length: 13 residues. CDR1 and CDR2 from the germline V gene are SGHTA and FQGNSA. V lost 8 bases and J lost 6; bases outside the gene matches: 7. The CDR3 DNA reads as TGTGCCAGCCTGTCAGCGGGGTTCAATGAGCAGTTCTTC. This sequence encodes CASLSAGFNEQFF. The full variable domain, in which reference TRBV7-2 and TRBJ2-1 provide the parts outside the CDR3, is GAGVSQSPSNKVTEKGKDVELRCDPISGHTALYWYRQSLGQGLEFLIYFQGNSAPDKSGLPSDRFSAERTGGSVSTLTIQRTQQEDSAVYLCASLSAGFNEQFFGPGTRLTVL.

The chain joins TRBV2 to TRBJ2-7; D is ambiguous. Trimming took off 4 bases at V and 0 bases at J, with 7 bases between the two ends. From germline, CDR1 is SNHLY and CDR2 FYNNEI. The CDR3 is 13 residues long. The CDR3 loop is CASSGTSSYEQYF. The CDR3 bases are TGTGCCAGCAGTGGCACCAGCTCCTACGAGCAGTACTTC.

A single count supports this clone. This chain links TRBV4-1 with TRBJ2-3, with 7 bases that match TRBD2. Germline V lookup: CDR1 MGHRA, CDR2 YSYEKL. The ends lost 1 base at V and 1 base at J; junction bases unmatched: 5. The length of the CDR3 is 16 residues. In DNA, the CDR3 is TGCGCCAGCAGCCAAGGTTTTGGGGGGGGCACAGATACGCAGTATTTT. Translating gives CASSQGFGGGTDTQYF.

This clone was seen more than once but under ten times. The J gene is TRBJ1-3, the V gene TRBV18; D not certain. Germline values: CDR1 KGHSH, CDR2 LQKENI. CDR3 length: 17 amino acids. V dropped 0 bases and J dropped 0 bases, with 12 bases sitting between them. CDR3 residues: CASSPPSLAVSGNTIYF. In DNA, the CDR3 is TGTGCCAGCTCACCACCGTCCCTGGCAGTCTCTGGAAACACCATATATTTT.

This sequence joins TRBV7-9 and TRBJ2-7; TRBD1 agrees at 9 bases. This CDR3 region has 15 residues. J lost 3 bases, V lost 8 bases, and 11 bases had no gene match. Germline V CDR1 and CDR2: SEHNR, FQNEAQ (reference sequence). CDR3 sequence reads: CASAADGTGYYEQYF. The DNA for the CDR3 is TGTGCCAGCGCCGCGGACGGGACAGGGTACTACGAGCAGTACTTC.